Listed below are T cell receptor beta chains from one sample, sequenced in a study of early T cells in non-severe SARS-CoV-2 infection. Using its own MiXCR run on the 5' RACE reads, TCRdb lists one record per CDR3 protein. The sample has approximately 65,000 distinct CDR3 sequences; approximately 11% are singletons. Sequencing used whole blood. The receptors stem from an adult who was a healthcare worker with PCR-confirmed SARS-CoV-2 infection or an uninfected control (not recorded which). CDR3s include the opening cysteine and the closing phenylalanine or tryptophan. D genes are given only for firm matches. Where a row states a size, it is once, few, many or the class of an expanded clone; other rows omit it.

-	TRBV20-1	few	TRBJ2-7	14	TGCAGTGCTTCCTCCCCTGAGACGACCTACGAGCAGTACTTC	CSASSPETTYEQYF
-	TRBV2	many	TRBJ1-5	18	TGTGCCAGCAGTGTGCCCACAGGGACCCACACCAGCAATCAGCCCCAGCATTTT	CASSVPTGTHTSNQPQHF
-	TRBV28	-	TRBJ2-7	12	TGTGCCAGCAGTTGGGATCGGGGCGAGCAGTACTTC	CASSWDRGEQYF
-	TRBV7-9	-	TRBJ2-3	15	TGTGCCAGCAGCTTAGCCGCGGTTGTCTCAGATACGCAGTATTTT	CASSLAAVVSDTQYF
-	TRBV4-1	many	TRBJ2-7	14	TGCGCCAGCAGCCAAGCCATAGACAGCTACGAGCAGTACTTC	CASSQAIDSYEQYF
-	TRBV7-2	few	TRBJ1-2	13	TGTGCCAGCAGCTTTAATCAGGGAGGTGGCTACACCTTC	CASSFNQGGGYTF
-	TRBV12-2	many	TRBJ1-1	20	TGTGCAAGTCGCTTAGCGCGCGAGTATAACAGGGAGGGGATGAACACTGAAGCTTTCTTT	CASRLAREYNREGMNTEAFF
-	TRBV28	few	TRBJ2-1	14	TGTGCCAGCAGTTTAGGTCACTCCTACAATGAGCAGTTCTTC	CASSLGHSYNEQFF
-	TRBV6-4	many	TRBJ2-2	13	TGTGCCAGCAGTGACTCTAGCACCGGGGAGCTGTTTTTT	CASSDSSTGELFF
TRBD1	TRBV19	-	TRBJ2-2	14	TGTGCCAGTATGGAGACAGGGGTCACCGGGGAGCTGTTTTTT	CASMETGVTGELFF
-	TRBV11-2	many	TRBJ2-3	13	TGTGCCAGCAGCTTAGGCGCAGGCGTCGAGCAGTATTTT	CASSLGAGVEQYF